These 5 T cell receptor beta chains were sequenced from one sample in a study of blood T cell repertoires in COVID-19 (dated by TCRdb to 2018 to 2021). The library was made by the immunoSEQ multiplex PCR assay. TCRdb took over this immuneACCESS table, retaining in-frame rearrangements with V and J assigned. Such tables are incomplete; in checked studies, under half of the missing clones stem from an unresolved V gene, and the remainder is unexplained. This sample is represented by 200,000 to 250,000 clones; about 88% of them were singletons. About 5% of the sample goes to the ten largest clones. The specimen sequenced was peripheral blood. These receptors were obtained from a woman between 40 and 50 years old with acute or convalescent COVID-19.

This rearrangement joins TRBV5-1 to TRBJ2-7, with 7 bases aligning to TRBD1. The ends lost 0 bases at V and 4 bases at J; junction bases unmatched: 4. This CDR3 is 14 amino acids long. In germline, CDR1 is SGHRS, CDR2 YFSETQ. The CDR3 loop is CASSLGDSPYEQYV. The DNA for the CDR3 is TGCGCCAGCAGCTTGGGGGACAGCCCTTACGAGCAGTACGTC.

This chain joins TRBV29-1 and TRBJ1-1; possibly TRBD1 for D (6 bases). V lost 7 bases, J lost 1 base, and 16 bases lay in between. This CDR3 contains 14 residues. Germline loops: CDR1 SQVTM, CDR2 ANQGSEA. The CDR3 nucleotides are TGCAGCGGCCTGGACAGCGCTTGGAACACTGAAGCTTTCTTT. Translating it yields CSGLDSAWNTEAFF.

The DNA of the CDR3 is TGTGCCACCCGCGGGGTCGAGGGCTACACCTTC. This codes for CATRGVEGYTF. The chain carries TRBV2 and TRBJ1-2; D is unresolved. V shed 10 bases and J shed 8 bases, with 14 bases lying between them. This CDR3 has 11 amino acids. Germline V gene lookup returns CDR1 SNHLY and CDR2 FYNNEI. Based on the CDR3 plus reference TRBV2 and TRBJ1-2, the full variable domain is EPEVTQTPSHQVTQMGQEVILRCVPISNHLYFYWYRQILGQKVEFLVSFYNNEISEKSEIFDDQFSVERPDGSNFTLKIRSTKLEDSAMYFCATRGVEGYTFGSGTRLTVV.

The gene calls are TRBV10-2 and TRBJ1-1; a possible D gene is TRBD1 (5 bases). Germline CDR1 reads WSHSY; CDR2 reads SAAADI. The CDR3 sequence is 14 residues long. Trimming took 7 bases from V and 9 from J, leaving 21 bases between them. CDR3: CASTGTLAGEQAFF. The CDR3 bases are TGCGCCAGCACCGGCACTCTCGCGGGGGAGCAAGCTTTCTTT.

The chain is built from TRBV7-9 and TRBJ2-5, with 9 bases aligning to TRBD1. In germline, CDR1 is SEHNR, CDR2 FQNEAQ (reference sequence). This CDR3 has 16 residues. Trimming at V came to 4 bases and at J to 5 bases, leaving 11 bases not matched to a gene. CDR3 nucleotides: TGTGCCAGCAGCTGGAGCGGGACAGGGTTGAGGGAGACCCAGTACTTC. It encodes CASSWSGTGLRETQYF. Drawing the rest from reference TRBV7-9 and TRBJ2-5, the complete variable domain is DTGVSQNPRHKITKRGQNVTFRCDPISEHNRLYWYRQTLGQGPEFLTYFQNEAQLEKSRLLSDRFSAERPKGSFSTLEIQRTEQGDSAMYLCASSWSGTGLRETQYFGPGTRLLVL.